Presented here are 24 T cell receptor beta chains from one specimen sequenced in a study of T cell responses to AZD1222 COVID-19 vaccine. Assay: immunoSEQ multiplex PCR; the TCRdb copy retains only in-frame clones and omits some. The sample has roughly 150,000 clones, about 90% seen once; the top ten hold 9.3%. Sequencing used peripheral blood, obtained 28 days after the second AZD1222 dose. These receptors all stem from an adult who received the AZD1222 COVID-19 vaccine.

This chain joins TRBV3-1 (or the pseudogene TRBV3-2) and TRBJ2-7; D is ambiguous. The V end lost 1 base, the J end lost 6 bases, and 28 bases lay between the germline ends. CDR1 is LGHDT and CDR2 is YNNKEL in the germline V gene (reference sequence). This CDR3 comprises 19 residues. In DNA, the CDR3 is TGTGCCAGCAGCCAAGCCTCCCCAGAAGAGCCGGGCCTCCCATCCGAGCAGTACGTC. Its translation is CASSQASPEEPGLPSEQYV.

V and J are TRBV6-6 and TRBJ2-7; the match to TRBD2 covers 13 bases. The CDR3 loop spans 15 amino acids. Germline values: CDR1 MNHNY, CDR2 SVGAGI (reference sequence). J lost 4 bases, V lost 4 bases, and 4 bases had no gene match. CDR3 in amino acids: CASSWGTSGTYEQYF. CDR3 in DNA: TGTGCCAGCAGTTGGGGGACTAGCGGGACATACGAGCAGTACTTC.

The chain joins TRBV19 to TRBJ1-2, with 8 nucleotides matching TRBD1. Per the germline V gene, CDR1 is LNHDA and CDR2 is SQIVND (reference sequence). The CDR3 is made up of 14 amino acids. The V gene end was trimmed by 6 bases and the J gene end by 7 bases; junction bases not matched to a gene: 10. CDR3 protein: CASSTRGQGAGYTF. The DNA of the CDR3 is TGTGCCAGTAGCACCAGGGGGCAAGGCGCTGGCTACACCTTC.

The chain uses TRBV7-2 and TRBJ1-3, with D unresolved. The germline V and J ends were trimmed by 5 bases and 0 bases, with 14 bases remaining between them. Germline CDR1 and CDR2: SGHTA and FQGNSA. The CDR3 consists of 16 residues. In DNA form, the CDR3 reads TGTGCCAGCAGCGAGTGGCACCGGCGCTCTGGAAACACCATATATTTT. This encodes CASSEWHRRSGNTIYF.

CDR3 amino acids: CASSLGLAGGTDTQYF. DNA of the CDR3: TGCGCCAGCAGCTTGGGCCTAGCGGGAGGTACAGATACGCAGTATTTT. V is TRBV5-1 and J is TRBJ2-3; 11 nucleotides line up with TRBD2. The CDR3 runs 16 residues. The germline V gene has CDR1 SGHRS and CDR2 YFSETQ. The V segment lost 0 bases and the J segment 3 bases; nucleotides outside the gene matches: 3.

This rearrangement joins TRBV3-1 (or the pseudogene TRBV3-2) to TRBJ2-1; TRBD2 matches 8 bases. The germline V gene encodes CDR1 LGHDT and CDR2 YNNKEL (reference sequence). J was trimmed by 7 bases and V by 1 base; bases with no gene match: 15. This CDR3 region has 18 residues. This CDR3 reads CASSQVVVSGSWRNEQFF. CDR3 DNA: TGTGCCAGCAGCCAAGTAGTGGTAAGCGGGAGCTGGAGGAATGAGCAGTTCTTC.

The chain combines TRBV18 with TRBJ1-1, with a weak D call TRBD1 (6 bases). CDR3 length equals 14 residues. V shed 3 bases and J shed 2 bases, with 10 bases lying between them. The germline V gene has CDR1 KGHSH and CDR2 LQKENI. The CDR3, as DNA: TGTGCCAGCTCACCTACAGGGAGCAACACTGAAGCTTTCTTT. The encoded protein is CASSPTGSNTEAFF.

This chain connects TRBV12-5 to TRBJ2-1; D call uncertain. The CDR3 loop spans 16 amino acids. V was shortened by 0 bases and J by 1 base, with 10 bases between the two germline ends. CDR1 and CDR2 (germline): LGHNT, FRNRAP. The CDR3 region has the DNA TGTGCTAGTGGTTTGGTACTAATAGGTTCCTACAATGAGCAGTTCTTC. The encoded protein is CASGLVLIGSYNEQFF.

The V gene is TRBV6-5, the J gene TRBJ1-4; possible D gene TRBD1, 6 bases. Germline CDR1 reads MNHEY; CDR2 reads SVGAGI. V shed 0 bases and J shed 8 bases, with 16 bases lying between them. The CDR3 is 16 amino acids. The CDR3 spells CASSYSFPGAWEKLFF. CDR3 bases: TGTGCCAGCAGTTACTCTTTTCCGGGGGCTTGGGAAAAACTGTTTTTT.

In DNA, the CDR3 is TGTGCCAGCAGCTTAGGATGGGGCAGTTCCACAGATACGCAGTATTTT. Translating gives CASSLGWGSSTDTQYF. The gene calls are TRBV7-2 and TRBJ2-3; D possibly corresponds to TRBD1 (5 bases). V was clipped by 1 base and J by 2 bases, with 13 bases between them. The CDR3 covers 16 residues. Germline-derived CDR1 and CDR2 are SGHTA and FQGNSA. Full variable domain (rest looked up from reference TRBV7-2 and TRBJ2-3): GAGVSQSPSNKVTEKGKDVELRCDPISGHTALYWYRQSLGQGLEFLIYFQGNSAPDKSGLPSDRFSAERTGGSVSTLTIQRTQQEDSAVYLCASSLGWGSSTDTQYFGPGTRLTVL.

The gene calls are TRBV7-2 and TRBJ1-2; the D gene is possibly TRBD1 (5 bases). Germline CDR1 is SGHTA and CDR2 is FQGNSA. Trimming shortened V by 4 bases and J by 8 bases, and 20 bases separated the two germline ends. The CDR3 contains 15 residues. The chain's CDR3 is CASSSFGGAPFGYTF. The CDR3 region has the DNA TGTGCCAGCAGCTCCTTCGGGGGAGCTCCCTTCGGCTACACCTTC.

This rearrangement joins TRBV11-2 to TRBJ1-3; TRBD1 is a possible D gene (5 bases). This CDR3 comprises 15 residues. V was cut by 3 bases and J by 0 bases, with 9 bases left in between. Germline lookup yields CDR1 SGHAT and CDR2 FQNNGV. The CDR3 sequence: CASSFSGNSGNTIYF. CDR3 sequence (DNA): TGTGCCAGCAGCTTTTCAGGGAACTCTGGAAACACCATATATTTT. The whole variable domain, remainder taken from reference TRBV11-2 and TRBJ1-3, is EAGVAQSPRYKIIEKRQSVAFWCNPISGHATLYWYQQILGQGPKLLIQFQNNGVVDDSQLPKDRFSAERLKGVDSTLKIQPAKLEDSAVYLCASSFSGNSGNTIYFGEGSWLTVV.

The V and J genes are TRBV6-5 and TRBJ2-1; D unresolved. Trimming took 8 bases from V and 0 from J, leaving 2 bases between them. This CDR3 has 11 residues. Germline assignment: CDR1 MNHEY and CDR2 SVGAGI. In DNA form, the CDR3 reads TGTGCCAGCGTCTCCTACAATGAGCAGTTCTTC. Residues: CASVSYNEQFF.

The chain carries TRBV3-1 (or the pseudogene TRBV3-2) and TRBJ1-5; unclear D gene. The V gene's germline CDR1 is LGHDT and CDR2 YNNKEL (reference sequence). CDR3 length equals 17 residues. The germline V and J ends were trimmed by 0 bases and 2 bases, with 14 bases remaining between them. The CDR3 loop is CASSQDLSREGNQPQHF. Here the CDR3 DNA reads TGTGCCAGCAGCCAAGATCTTTCCCGGGAGGGCAATCAGCCCCAGCATTTT.

This chain joins TRBV29-1 and TRBJ2-3; 9 bases are shared with TRBD2. This CDR3 contains 15 residues. Losses at the gene ends were 0 bases for V and 4 bases for J; bases not matched to a gene: 5. CDR1 and CDR2 (germline): SQVTM, ANQGSEA. Written as DNA, the CDR3 is TGCAGCGTTGAAGAGGGACTAGCAGTTTCAGATACGCAGTATTTT. Encoded protein: CSVEEGLAVSDTQYF.

The gene calls are TRBV3-1 (or the pseudogene TRBV3-2) and TRBJ1-2; no firm D call. Germline CDR1 LGHDT, CDR2 YNNKEL (reference sequence). V dropped 2 bases and J dropped 4 bases, with 11 bases sitting between them. CDR3 length: 14 residues. In DNA, the CDR3 is TGTGCCAGCAGCCAAAATAAAGTGGGCTATGGCTACACCTTC. The encoded protein is CASSQNKVGYGYTF.

In this sample, this clone turned up a few times. Other nucleotide sequences from this sample produce the same CDR3. The chain carries TRBV7-2 and TRBJ1-3; 7 bases are a match to TRBD1. The J segment lost 1 base and the V segment lost 4 bases, leaving 4 bases of the junction unmatched. Germline-derived CDR1 and CDR2 are SGHTA and FQGNSA. The CDR3 covers 15 residues. As DNA, the CDR3 is TGTGCCAGCAGCTCCTACAGGGGTTCTGGAAACACCATATATTTT. The encoded protein is CASSSYRGSGNTIYF.

The V gene is TRBV28, the J gene TRBJ1-2; D is perhaps TRBD1 (5 bases). Trimming took off 5 bases at V and 8 bases at J, with 18 bases between the two ends. The CDR3 contains 14 residues. CDR1 is MDHEN, CDR2 SYDVKM, per germline. CDR3 nucleotide sequence: TGTGCCAGCAGTAATAATCCCTTCAGGGAGGGCTACACCTTC. Its translation: CASSNNPFREGYTF.

The chain couples TRBV5-1 to TRBJ1-1, with D possibly being TRBD1 (6 bases). The germline gives CDR1 SGHRS, CDR2 YFSETQ. The CDR3 consists of 14 residues. The V end lost 4 bases, the J end lost 4 bases, and 14 bases lay between the germline ends. CDR3 coding DNA: TGCGCCAGCAGCCCCGGAGGGGGTAGCACTGAAGCTTTCTTT. Its translation: CASSPGGGSTEAFF.

This clone was found once. The chain employs TRBV19 and TRBJ1-2, with D hard to call. CDR3 length: 16 amino acids. Trimming removed 1 base at V and 2 bases at J, with 14 bases between. CDR1 is LNHDA, CDR2 SQIVND, per germline (reference sequence). This CDR3 is CASSIVVGGVNYGYTF. For the CDR3, the DNA is TGTGCCAGTAGTATAGTCGTTGGAGGTGTGAACTATGGCTACACCTTC.

The chain recombines TRBV7-6 with TRBJ1-1; D might be TRBD1 (6 bases). Trimming removed 5 bases at V and 1 base at J, with 17 bases between. Germline V lookup: CDR1 SGHVS, CDR2 FNYEAQ. The CDR3 loop spans 16 amino acids. The CDR3 protein is CASSPPTGQKNTEAFF. The CDR3 coding sequence is TGTGCCAGCAGCCCACCAACGGGACAAAAGAACACTGAAGCTTTCTTT.

V gene TRBV30 combines with J gene TRBJ2-2; D is ambiguous. The V end lost 0 bases, the J end lost 5 bases, and 13 bases lay between the germline ends. Germline CDR1 is GTSNPN and CDR2 is SVGIG (reference sequence). There are 15 residues in the CDR3. The CDR3 protein is CAWSVMGYGTGELFF. CDR3 in DNA: TGTGCCTGGAGTGTAATGGGATACGGAACCGGGGAGCTGTTTTTT. The full variable domain, its missing parts supplied by reference TRBV30 and TRBJ2-2, is SQTIHQWPATLVQPVGSPLSLECTVEGTSNPNLYWYRQAAGRGLQLLFYSVGIGQISSEVPQNLSASRPQDRQFILSSKKLLLSDSGFYLCAWSVMGYGTGELFFGEGSRLTVL.

The chain couples TRBV9 to TRBJ2-3; D perhaps matches TRBD2 (6 bases). Germline CDR1 reads SGDLS; CDR2 reads YYNGEE. V dropped 1 base and J dropped 0 bases, with 21 bases sitting between them. This CDR3 is built from 19 residues. The CDR3 sequence: CASSVSWGVHKRSTDTQYF. The CDR3 DNA is TGTGCCAGCAGCGTAAGTTGGGGGGTCCATAAAAGAAGCACAGATACGCAGTATTTT.

This clone was recorded once. The chain employs TRBV24-1 and TRBJ1-1; 9 bases are a match to TRBD1. CDR1 is KGHDR and CDR2 is SFDVKD in the germline V gene. J lost 12 bases, V lost 4 bases, and 8 bases had no gene match. CDR3 size: 13 residues. This CDR3 is CATSDSGTGRPFF. DNA of the CDR3: TGTGCCACCAGTGACTCCGGGACAGGGAGACCTTTCTTT.